A single sample gave rise to the 4 T cell receptor beta chains below, sequenced in a study of blood T cell repertoires in COVID-19. Some clones are missing from TCRdb's copy, which holds only in-frame ones; the method was immunoSEQ multiplex PCR. The sample contains about 65,000 clones, approximately 80% of which appear only once. Sequencing used peripheral blood. These receptors were obtained from a man aged 80 or over with acute or convalescent COVID-19.

V gene TRBV11-3 combines with J gene TRBJ2-1, with D possibly matching TRBD2 (5 bases). The germline gives CDR1 SGHNT, CDR2 YENEEA. The length of the CDR3 is 15 residues. Deletions cut 2 bases from V and 8 bases from J, with 16 bases between. Here the CDR3 reads CASSLNGVVFDEQFF. Written as DNA, the CDR3 is TGTGCCAGCAGCTTAAACGGGGTCGTCTTCGATGAGCAGTTCTTC. Full variable domain (missing parts from reference TRBV11-3 and TRBJ2-1): EAGVVQSPRYKIIEKKQPVAFWCNPISGHNTLYWYLQNLGQGPELLIRYENEEAVDDSQLPKDRFSAERLKGVDSTLKIQPAELGDSAVYLCASSLNGVVFDEQFFGPGTRLTVL.

The chain links TRBV11-3 to TRBJ1-1, with a possible D match to TRBD1 (6 bases). V was trimmed by 0 bases and J by 4 bases, leaving 15 bases between them. The length of the CDR3 is 16 residues. Germline V gene data show CDR1 as SGHNT and CDR2 as YENEEA. CDR3 bases: TGTGCCAGCAGCTTAGATTCGGTACAGGGAATCACTGAAGCTTTCTTT. As protein: CASSLDSVQGITEAFF.

The sample holds one count of this clone. In DNA form, the CDR3 reads TGTGCCAGCAGCTTAGTCGTAGGGACTTATGGCTACACCTTC. Amino acid sequence: CASSLVVGTYGYTF. The chain couples TRBV7-9 to TRBJ1-2, with D maybe TRBD1 (5 bases). From germline, CDR1 is SEHNR and CDR2 FQNEAQ (reference sequence). This CDR3 region has 14 residues. V shed 1 base and J shed 5 bases, with 11 bases lying between them.

This chain joins TRBV5-1 and TRBJ2-3; 8 nucleotides align to TRBD1. CDR3 length: 18 residues. Germline V gives CDR1 SGHRS, CDR2 YFSETQ. V shed 1 base, J shed 2 bases, and the junction held 12 bases outside the gene matches. The chain's CDR3 is CASSLNLAGQGFTDTQYF. In DNA, the CDR3 is TGCGCCAGCAGCTTGAACCTGGCTGGACAGGGATTCACAGATACGCAGTATTTT.